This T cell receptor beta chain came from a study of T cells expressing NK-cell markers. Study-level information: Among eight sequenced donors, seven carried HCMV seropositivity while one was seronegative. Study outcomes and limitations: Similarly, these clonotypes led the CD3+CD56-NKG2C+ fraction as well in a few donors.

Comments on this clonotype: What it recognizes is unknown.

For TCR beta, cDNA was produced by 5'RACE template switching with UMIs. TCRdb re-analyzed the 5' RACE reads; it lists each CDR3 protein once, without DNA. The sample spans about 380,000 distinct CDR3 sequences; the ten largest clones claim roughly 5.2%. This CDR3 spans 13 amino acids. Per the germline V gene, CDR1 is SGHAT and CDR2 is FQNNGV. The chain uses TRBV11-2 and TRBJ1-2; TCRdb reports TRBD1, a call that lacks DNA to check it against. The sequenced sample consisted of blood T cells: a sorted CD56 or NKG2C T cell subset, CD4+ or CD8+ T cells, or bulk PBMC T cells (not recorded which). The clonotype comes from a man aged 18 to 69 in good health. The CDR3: CASSPSGGRGYTF.